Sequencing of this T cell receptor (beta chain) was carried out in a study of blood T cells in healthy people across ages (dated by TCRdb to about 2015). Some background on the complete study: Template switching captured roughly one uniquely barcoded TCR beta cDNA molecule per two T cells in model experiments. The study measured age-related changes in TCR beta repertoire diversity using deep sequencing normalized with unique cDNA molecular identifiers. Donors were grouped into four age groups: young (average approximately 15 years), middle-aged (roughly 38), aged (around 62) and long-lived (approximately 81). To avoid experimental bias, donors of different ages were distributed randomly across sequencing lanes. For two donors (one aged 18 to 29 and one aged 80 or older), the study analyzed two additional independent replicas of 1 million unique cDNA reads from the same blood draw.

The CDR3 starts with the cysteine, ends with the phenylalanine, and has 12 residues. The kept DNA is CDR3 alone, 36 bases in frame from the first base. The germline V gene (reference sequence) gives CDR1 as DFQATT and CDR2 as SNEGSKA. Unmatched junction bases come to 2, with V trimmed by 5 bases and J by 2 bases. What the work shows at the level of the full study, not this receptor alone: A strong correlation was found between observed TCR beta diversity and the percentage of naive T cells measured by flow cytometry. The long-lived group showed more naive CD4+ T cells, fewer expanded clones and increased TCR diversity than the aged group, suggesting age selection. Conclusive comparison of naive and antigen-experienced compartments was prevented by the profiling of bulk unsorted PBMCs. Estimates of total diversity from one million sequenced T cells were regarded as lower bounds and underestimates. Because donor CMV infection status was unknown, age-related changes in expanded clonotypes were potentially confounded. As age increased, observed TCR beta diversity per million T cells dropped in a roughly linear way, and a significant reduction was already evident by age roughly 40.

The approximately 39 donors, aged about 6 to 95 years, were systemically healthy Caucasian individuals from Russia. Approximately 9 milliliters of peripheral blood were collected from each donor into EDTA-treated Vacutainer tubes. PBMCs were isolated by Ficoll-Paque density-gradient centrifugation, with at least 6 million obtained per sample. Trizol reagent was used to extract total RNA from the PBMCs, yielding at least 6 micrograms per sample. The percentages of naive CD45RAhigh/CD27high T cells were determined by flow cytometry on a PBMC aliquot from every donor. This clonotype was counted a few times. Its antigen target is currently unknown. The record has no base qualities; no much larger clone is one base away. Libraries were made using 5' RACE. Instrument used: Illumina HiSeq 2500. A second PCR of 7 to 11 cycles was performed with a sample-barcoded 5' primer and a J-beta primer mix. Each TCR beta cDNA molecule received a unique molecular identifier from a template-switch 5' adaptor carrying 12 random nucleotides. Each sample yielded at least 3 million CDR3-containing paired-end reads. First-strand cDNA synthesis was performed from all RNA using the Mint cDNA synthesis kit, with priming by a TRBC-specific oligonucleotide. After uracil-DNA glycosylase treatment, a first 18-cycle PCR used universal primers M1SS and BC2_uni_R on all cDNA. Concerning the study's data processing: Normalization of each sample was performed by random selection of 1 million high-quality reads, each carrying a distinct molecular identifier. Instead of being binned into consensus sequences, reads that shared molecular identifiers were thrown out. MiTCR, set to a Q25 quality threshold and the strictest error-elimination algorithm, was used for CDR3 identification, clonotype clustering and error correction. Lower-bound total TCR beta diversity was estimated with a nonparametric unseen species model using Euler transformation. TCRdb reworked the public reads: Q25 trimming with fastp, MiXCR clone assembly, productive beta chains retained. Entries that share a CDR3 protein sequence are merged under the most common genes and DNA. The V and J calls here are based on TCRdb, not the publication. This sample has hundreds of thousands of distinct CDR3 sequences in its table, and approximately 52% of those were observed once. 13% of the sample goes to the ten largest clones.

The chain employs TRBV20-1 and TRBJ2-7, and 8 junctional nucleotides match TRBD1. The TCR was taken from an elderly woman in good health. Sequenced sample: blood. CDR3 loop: CSAPDRAYEQYF. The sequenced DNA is TGCAGTGCTCCGGACAGGGCCTACGAGCAGTACTTC.